The TCR beta chain under discussion was sequenced for a study of CD8 T cells in Susac syndrome. Study-level background: Patients with Susac syndrome, at blood draw, were therapy-naive, on corticosteroids, or on intravenous immunoglobulin alone. Study-level points and caveats: The CD4+ T cell repertoires that were profiled in Susac syndrome showed no clonal expansion.

V lost 0 bases and J 2 bases, leaving 12 bases between the germline ends. CDR3 length equals 16 residues. The germline V gene encodes CDR1 SGDLS and CDR2 YYNGEE. RNA was extracted with the RNeasy kit, and a quantity of roughly 0.5 to 1 ug was reverse transcribed using random hexamers. TCRdb independently ran MiXCR on the immunoSEQ multiplex PCR reads; one entry per CDR3 protein. Of just under 95,000 distinct CDR3 sequences listed, roughly 94% are singletons. This clonotype appeared a single time. The target antigen is unknown. The sequenced sample was CD4+ T cells from PBMCs. V and J are TRBV9 and TRBJ2-1; D is perhaps TRBD2 (5 bases). The sequence came from a human donor with Susac syndrome. The CDR3: CASSVGPSSPYNEQFF. CDR3 sequence (DNA): TGTGCCAGCAGCGTAGGGCCTAGCTCCCCCTACAATGAGCAGTTCTTC. The full variable domain, its missing parts supplied by reference TRBV9 and TRBJ2-1, is DSGVTQTPKHLITATGQRVTLRCSPRSGDLSVYWYQQSLDQGLQFLIQYYNGEERAKGNILERFSAQQFPDLHSELNLSSLELGDSALYFCASSVGPSSPYNEQFFGPGTRLTVL.